This T cell receptor beta chain was found in a study of T cells in Graves' hyperthyroidism and ophthalmopathy. This CDR3 region has 17 residues. Trimming at V came to 4 bases and at J to 4 bases, leaving 13 bases not matched to a gene. Germline V lookup: CDR1 SEHNR, CDR2 FQNEAQ (reference sequence). Amplified regions were TCR beta CDR3 sequences from RNA transcripts. The TCR CDR3 first-round RT-PCR relied on the HTBI primer set. MiXCR, run by TCRdb on the multiplex PCR reads, gives a single entry per CDR3 protein. The data contain approximately 320,000 distinct CDR3 sequences, about 15% of them singletons. Comments on this clonotype: As yet, its antigen is unknown.

Study-level results: With a median lead of approximately six months before onset, the model predicted ophthalmopathy.

The specimen sequenced was blood. The chain combines TRBV7-9 with TRBJ2-1; the match to TRBD2 covers 7 bases. The origin of this receptor is a man under 40 with Graves' hyperthyroidism. CDR3 residues: CASSSMLGTSAYNEQFF. CDR3 DNA: TGTGCCAGCAGCTCGATGCTCGGAACTAGCGCTTACAATGAGCAGTTCTTC.